This T cell receptor beta chain stems from a study of blood T cells in healthy people across ages. Alongside a J-beta primer mix, a sample-barcoded 5' primer served in a second PCR lasting roughly 6 to 12 cycles. TCRdb analysed the 5' RACE reads with MiXCR anew, one entry per CDR3 protein. The sample has about 670,000 distinct CDR3 sequences, approximately 52% seen once. Study-wide points: Diversity of TCR beta per million T cells declined in a roughly linear way with age.

J was trimmed by 2 bases and V by 5 bases; bases with no gene match: 8. The CDR3 is 15 residues long. CDR1 DFQATT and CDR2 SNEGSKA come from the germline V gene (reference sequence). Worth noting for this clonotype: Antigen: not known.

Sequencing input: blood. This sequence was found in a woman over 75 in good health. The chain joins TRBV20-1 to TRBJ1-2; 10 bases map to TRBD1. The chain's CDR3 is CSAFPRGQGNYGYTF. The CDR3 DNA is TGCAGTGCTTTCCCTCGGGGACAGGGGAACTATGGCTACACCTTC.